The TCR beta chain described here comes from a study of T-cell memory formation after mild COVID-19. Study information: TCR clusters showed largely donor specificity.

Notes on the study in general: That cross-reactive memory joined was suggested by some responding clones appearing in pre-infection memory. Contracting clones from day 15 to 85 showed balanced CD4/CD8; later expanders favored CD4+.

This clonotype was observed a few times. What it recognizes is unknown. TCRdb passed the 5' RACE reads through MiXCR, listing each CDR3 protein once. In the table there are 100,000 or so distinct CDR3 sequences, roughly 10% of which are singletons. CDR1 is SGHRS, CDR2 YFSETQ, per germline. The CDR3 contains 14 residues. The ends were cut back, 0 bases at V and 7 bases at J, with 10 bases in the middle. The chain uses TRBV5-1 and TRBJ2-2; a weak D match, TRBD2 (6 bases). Sequenced: PBMCs or a T cell subset sorted from them (not recorded which). The sequence was obtained from a man aged 18 to 29 who had mild COVID-19 (a few samples of this study predate the infection). Cell type and time point are not known. The CDR3 spells CASSLALRGGELFF. Here the CDR3 DNA reads TGCGCCAGCAGCTTGGCCTTGCGGGGCGGGGAGCTGTTTTTT.